This is a list of T cell receptor beta chains from one sample in a study of CD8 T cells in Susac syndrome. Each CDR3 protein gets one entry after TCRdb re-called the immunoSEQ multiplex PCR reads with MiXCR. This sample has about 140,000 distinct CDR3 sequences, with more than 85% found just once. Source material: CD4+ T cells from PBMCs. These receptors were collected from a human donor with Susac syndrome. Each CDR3 is given with its conserved first and last residue. A D gene is named only where the DNA matches it firmly. Clone size, where shown, is once, few, many, or a class for clones that have expanded.

-	TRBV29-1	TRBJ2-2	-	TGCAGCGTTGGTGGTGGGGTCGCCACCGGGGAGCTGTTTTTT	CSVGGGVATGELFF
-	TRBV29-1	TRBJ2-7	TRBD1	TGCAGCGTTGTGACAGGGGTTAACTCCTACGAGCAGTACTTC	CSVVTGVNSYEQYF
-	TRBV15	TRBJ1-1	-	TGTGCCACCAGTAGCCGGAACACTGAAGCTTTCTTT	CATSSRNTEAFF
-	TRBV2	TRBJ2-1	-	TGTGCCAGCAGTGAGCAGTACAATGAGCAGTTCTTC	CASSEQYNEQFF
-	TRBV12-3/TRBV12-4	TRBJ2-7	TRBD1	TGTGCCAGCAGATCGGACAGGGAGTGGGAGCAGTACTTC	CASRSDREWEQYF
-	TRBV19	TRBJ2-7	TRBD1	TGTGCCAGTAGTCCCCTCGGGACAGGCTACTTCGAGCAGTACTTC	CASSPLGTGYFEQYF
-	TRBV11-2	TRBJ1-1	TRBD1	TGTGCCAGCAGCTTAGCGGGACAGGGGAGGCATGAAGCTTTCTTT	CASSLAGQGRHEAFF
-	TRBV5-1	TRBJ1-2	-	TGCGCCAGCGATCAAGGGGGCTATGGCTACACCTTC	CASDQGGYGYTF
-	TRBV18	TRBJ1-5	-	TGTGCCAGCTCACTCTCAAACGACCGCAATCAGCCCCAGCATTTT	CASSLSNDRNQPQHF
-	TRBV7-9	TRBJ1-1	-	TGTGCCAGCAGCTTTAGGACAGAAAACACTGAAGCTTTCTTT	CASSFRTENTEAFF
-	TRBV30	TRBJ1-2	-	TGTGCCTGGAGTGGCGACAGATCCTATGGCTACACCTTC	CAWSGDRSYGYTF
once	TRBV18	TRBJ2-7	-	TGTGCCAGCTCACCGGTCAAAGGCTCCTACGAGCAGTACTTC	CASSPVKGSYEQYF
-	TRBV4-1	TRBJ1-1	-	TGCGCCAGCAAAAGGGGACTTGAGGGCACTGAAGCTTTCTTT	CASKRGLEGTEAFF
-	TRBV24-1	TRBJ1-2	-	TGTGCCACCAGTGATTCGGGCGGTAGCTATGGCTACACCTTC	CATSDSGGSYGYTF
-	TRBV12-3/TRBV12-4	TRBJ2-3	TRBD2	TGTGCCAGCAGTTCGCTCGGGACTAGCGGGAGAGGGGTTAGCACAGATACGCAGTATTTT	CASSSLGTSGRGVSTDTQYF
-	TRBV14	TRBJ1-6	TRBD1	TGTGCCAGCAGCCAACGGACGCTTGGGACAGGGTTTTCACCCCTCCACTTT	CASSQRTLGTGFSPLHF
-	TRBV6-2/TRBV6-3	TRBJ2-7	-	TGTGCCAGCATGCAGGGCAGGGGCGAGCAGTACTTC	CASMQGRGEQYF
-	TRBV7-2	TRBJ1-5	-	TGTGCCAGCAGCTCGACGGCTCAGCCCCAGCATTTT	CASSSTAQPQHF
-	TRBV28	TRBJ2-7	TRBD1	TGTGCCAGCAGTCCGAGACAGGGGTTCGAGCAGTACTTC	CASSPRQGFEQYF
-	TRBV28	TRBJ1-2	-	TGTGCCAGCCGGACCGGGACCTATGGCTACACCTTC	CASRTGTYGYTF
-	TRBV2	TRBJ1-2	-	TGTGCCAGCAGGGGGAGGGCAGGGGATGGCTACACCTTC	CASRGRAGDGYTF
-	TRBV12-3/TRBV12-4	TRBJ1-1	TRBD1	TGTGCCAGCAGACCGGACAGGGGTGAAGCTTTCTTT	CASRPDRGEAFF
-	TRBV3-1	TRBJ1-5	-	TGTGCCAGCAGCCCAGTCAAAGGGCCCCAGCATTTT	CASSPVKGPQHF
-	TRBV12-5	TRBJ1-4	-	TGTGCTAGTGGTGGCACTACAGGGGAAAAACTGTTTTTT	CASGGTTGEKLFF
-	TRBV5-1	TRBJ2-5	TRBD2	TGCGCCAGCAGCTGGGGGACTAGGGGCTCAGAGACCCAGTACTTC	CASSWGTRGSETQYF
-	TRBV20-1	TRBJ2-7	-	TGCAGTGCTAGCGTCGGGAACTACGAGCAGTACTTC	CSASVGNYEQYF
few	TRBV4-1	TRBJ2-5	-	TGCGCCAGCAGCCAATTAAATCTAGGTCTAACACAAGAGACCCAGTACTTC	CASSQLNLGLTQETQYF